Listed below are T cell receptor beta chains from one sample, sequenced in a study of shared clonotypes between healthy human individuals. Measured with immunoSEQ multiplex PCR; TCRdb has only the in-frame clones, and not every one. The data contain more than 1.2 million clones, 98% to 99% of them singletons. The source material was naive CD4+ T cells sorted from blood. The receptors come from a man aged 25-45 years in good health. CDR3s include the opening cysteine and the closing phenylalanine or tryptophan. The D gene is left open where the match is weak. Clone sizes are given selectively: once, few, many, or a class where the clone is expanded.

j_call: TRBJ2-3
d_call: -
clone_size: -
v_call: TRBV19
cdr3_nt: TGTGCCAGTAGTTCAACTTCCGGGACACTCACAGATACGCAGTATTTT
cdr3_aa: CASSSTSGTLTDTQYF

j_call: TRBJ2-7
d_call: -
clone_size: -
v_call: TRBV30
cdr3_nt: TGTGCCTGGAGTATCAAAACCGGGACAATGAACGAGCAGTACTTC
cdr3_aa: CAWSIKTGTMNEQYF

j_call: TRBJ2-7
d_call: -
clone_size: -
v_call: TRBV19
cdr3_nt: TGTGCCAGTAGTAGGGACGTCTCCTACGAGCAGTACTTC
cdr3_aa: CASSRDVSYEQYF

j_call: TRBJ2-1
d_call: -
clone_size: once
v_call: TRBV19
cdr3_nt: TGTGCCAGTAGTATAGTTGGGGCGGGGCACTACAATGAGCAGTTCTTC
cdr3_aa: CASSIVGAGHYNEQFF

j_call: TRBJ2-5
d_call: -
clone_size: -
v_call: TRBV5-1
cdr3_nt: TGCGCCAGCAGCTTAGGGCCGCGGGAAGAGACCCAGTACTTC
cdr3_aa: CASSLGPREETQYF

j_call: TRBJ1-5
d_call: -
clone_size: -
v_call: TRBV11-2
cdr3_nt: TGTGCCAGCAGCTCACAGGGTTATCAGCCCCAGCATTTT
cdr3_aa: CASSSQGYQPQHF

j_call: TRBJ1-5
d_call: -
clone_size: -
v_call: TRBV6-6
cdr3_nt: TGTGCCAGCAGTTACATCGAGCAGCCCCAGCATTTT
cdr3_aa: CASSYIEQPQHF

j_call: TRBJ2-7
d_call: TRBD1
clone_size: -
v_call: TRBV5-4
cdr3_nt: TGTGCCAGCAGCTTGACAGGGGGAATCTACGAGCAGTACTTC
cdr3_aa: CASSLTGGIYEQYF

j_call: TRBJ2-7
d_call: -
clone_size: -
v_call: TRBV4-1
cdr3_nt: TGCGCCAGCAGCAGGGACCGAAACTACGAGCAGTACTTC
cdr3_aa: CASSRDRNYEQYF

j_call: TRBJ2-3
d_call: TRBD2
clone_size: -
v_call: TRBV5-1
cdr3_nt: TGCGCCAGCAGCTTGGCGGGACTAGCGGCAACTAGCACAGATACGCAGTATTTT
cdr3_aa: CASSLAGLAATSTDTQYF

j_call: TRBJ2-3
d_call: TRBD2
clone_size: -
v_call: TRBV29-1
cdr3_nt: TGCAGCGTTGGACGGGGACTAGCGGGAATTGGGGCCACAGATACGCAGTATTTT
cdr3_aa: CSVGRGLAGIGATDTQYF

j_call: TRBJ2-7
d_call: -
clone_size: -
v_call: TRBV18
cdr3_nt: TGTGCCAGCTCACTGGACATCTCCTACGAGCAGTACTTC
cdr3_aa: CASSLDISYEQYF

j_call: TRBJ2-3
d_call: -
clone_size: -
v_call: TRBV5-4
cdr3_nt: TGTGCCAGCAGCTTGGGTAGGGGTACAGATACGCAGTATTTT
cdr3_aa: CASSLGRGTDTQYF

j_call: TRBJ2-3
d_call: TRBD1
clone_size: -
v_call: TRBV5-1
cdr3_nt: TGCGCCAGCAGCGGAACATGGACAGGGGGGATAGATACGCAGTATTTT
cdr3_aa: CASSGTWTGGIDTQYF

j_call: TRBJ1-5
d_call: -
clone_size: once
v_call: TRBV27
cdr3_nt: TGTGCCAGCAGTTTAGACAGTTTGGGCAATCAGCCCCAGCATTTT
cdr3_aa: CASSLDSLGNQPQHF

j_call: TRBJ2-1
d_call: TRBD2
clone_size: -
v_call: TRBV9
cdr3_nt: TGTGCCAGCAGCGTACCGGGACTAGCGGGGTACAATGAGCAGTTCTTC
cdr3_aa: CASSVPGLAGYNEQFF

j_call: TRBJ2-7
d_call: -
clone_size: -
v_call: TRBV4-1
cdr3_nt: TGCGCCAGCAGCCAAGTCCAATTGGAGTGGCAGTACTTC
cdr3_aa: CASSQVQLEWQYF

j_call: TRBJ1-5
d_call: TRBD1
clone_size: -
v_call: TRBV10-3
cdr3_nt: TGTGCCATCAAAGGACAGGGTTACAATCAGCCCCAGCATTTT
cdr3_aa: CAIKGQGYNQPQHF

j_call: TRBJ2-3
d_call: -
clone_size: -
v_call: TRBV10-3
cdr3_nt: TGTGCCATCAGTGATCAGGGCCTGGGGCAGTATTTT
cdr3_aa: CAISDQGLGQYF

j_call: TRBJ2-7
d_call: -
clone_size: -
v_call: TRBV6-5
cdr3_nt: TGTGCCAGCAGTTACTCGTCCCAGGGTTACGAGCAGTACTTC
cdr3_aa: CASSYSSQGYEQYF

j_call: TRBJ2-7
d_call: -
clone_size: -
v_call: TRBV6-1
cdr3_nt: TGTGCCAGCAGAGGGACATCTACCTACGAGCAGTACTTC
cdr3_aa: CASRGTSTYEQYF

j_call: TRBJ2-7
d_call: TRBD2
clone_size: -
v_call: TRBV5-4
cdr3_nt: TGTGCCAGCAGCTTTGGACTAGCGGGAGGGCCGTCGGGCGAGCAGTACTTC
cdr3_aa: CASSFGLAGGPSGEQYF

j_call: TRBJ2-7
d_call: TRBD1
clone_size: -
v_call: TRBV5-6
cdr3_nt: TGTGCCAGCGCCGAAACCGGGACAGGGGCCTACGAGCAGTACTTC
cdr3_aa: CASAETGTGAYEQYF

j_call: TRBJ2-1
d_call: TRBD1
clone_size: -
v_call: TRBV28
cdr3_nt: TGTGCCAGCAGGGGACAGGGAGGGACTTCAAGCTCCTACAATGAGCAGTTCTTC
cdr3_aa: CASRGQGGTSSSYNEQFF

j_call: TRBJ2-7
d_call: TRBD2
clone_size: -
v_call: TRBV28
cdr3_nt: TGTGCCAGCAGTTTTAGGAGACTAGCGGTGTCCTACGAGCAGTACTTC
cdr3_aa: CASSFRRLAVSYEQYF

j_call: TRBJ1-5
d_call: TRBD1
clone_size: -
v_call: TRBV28
cdr3_nt: TGTGCCAGCAGATCCCGGGACAGGACCTTACTTAGGCCCCAGCATTTT
cdr3_aa: CASRSRDRTLLRPQHF

j_call: TRBJ2-2
d_call: -
clone_size: -
v_call: TRBV7-9
cdr3_nt: TGTGCCAGCAGACCAACTTTAAACACCGGGGAGCTGTTTTTT
cdr3_aa: CASRPTLNTGELFF

j_call: TRBJ2-7
d_call: -
clone_size: -
v_call: TRBV11-1
cdr3_nt: TGTGCCAGCAGCAAAACGGACACTTACGAGCAGTACTTC
cdr3_aa: CASSKTDTYEQYF

j_call: TRBJ2-1
d_call: TRBD2
clone_size: -
v_call: TRBV5-4
cdr3_nt: TGTGCCAGCAGCGCCCCCGGGCTAGCGGGACGGATCATTATGAATGAGCAGTTCTTC
cdr3_aa: CASSAPGLAGRIIMNEQFF

j_call: TRBJ2-4
d_call: -
clone_size: -
v_call: TRBV20-1
cdr3_nt: TGCAGTGCTCCCCAGGCTGGCATTCAGTACTTC
cdr3_aa: CSAPQAGIQYF

j_call: TRBJ2-1
d_call: -
clone_size: -
v_call: TRBV7-9
cdr3_nt: TGTGCCAGCAGCGGGGGGATTTCCTACAATGAGCAGTTCTTC
cdr3_aa: CASSGGISYNEQFF

j_call: TRBJ2-1
d_call: -
clone_size: -
v_call: TRBV21-1
cdr3_nt: TGTGCCAGCAGCCGTCGACTACCCAGCGGGAACCAGGTGCAGTTCTTC
cdr3_aa: CASSRRLPSGNQVQFF

j_call: TRBJ2-1
d_call: TRBD1
clone_size: -
v_call: TRBV18
cdr3_nt: TGTGCCAGCTCGCCCGACAGGGATGAGCAGTTCTTC
cdr3_aa: CASSPDRDEQFF

j_call: TRBJ1-5
d_call: -
clone_size: -
v_call: TRBV19
cdr3_nt: TGTGCCAGTAGTAAGGGACGGGGCCAAACTAATCAGCCCCAGCATTTT
cdr3_aa: CASSKGRGQTNQPQHF

j_call: TRBJ2-5
d_call: TRBD1
clone_size: -
v_call: TRBV29-1
cdr3_nt: TGCAGGTCGCAACAGGGGATAGAGACCCAGTACTTC
cdr3_aa: CRSQQGIETQYF

j_call: TRBJ1-4
d_call: -
clone_size: -
v_call: TRBV6-5
cdr3_nt: TGTGCCAGCAGTTACCGGCGACGAAATGAAAAACTGTTTTTT
cdr3_aa: CASSYRRRNEKLFF

j_call: TRBJ2-7
d_call: TRBD1
clone_size: -
v_call: TRBV9
cdr3_nt: TGTGCCAGCAGCGGGGACAGTATCTCCTACGAGCAGTACTTC
cdr3_aa: CASSGDSISYEQYF

j_call: TRBJ1-1
d_call: -
clone_size: -
v_call: TRBV11-2
cdr3_nt: TGTGCCAGCAGCTTATGGAACACTGAAGCTTTCTTT
cdr3_aa: CASSLWNTEAFF

j_call: TRBJ2-7
d_call: TRBD2
clone_size: once
v_call: TRBV14
cdr3_nt: TGTGCCAGCAGCCAAAGGACTAGCCGTAGCTACGAGCAGTACTTC
cdr3_aa: CASSQRTSRSYEQYF

j_call: TRBJ2-1
d_call: -
clone_size: few
v_call: TRBV18
cdr3_nt: TGTGCCAGCTCACCAAGCTCCTACAATGAGCAGTTCTTC
cdr3_aa: CASSPSSYNEQFF

j_call: TRBJ2-2
d_call: TRBD1
clone_size: -
v_call: TRBV5-1
cdr3_nt: TGCGCCAGCAGCCCTAGGGACAGAGGGGAGCTGTTTTTT
cdr3_aa: CASSPRDRGELFF

j_call: TRBJ2-7
d_call: TRBD1
clone_size: -
v_call: TRBV7-3
cdr3_nt: TGTGCCAGCAGCCGGGACAGGGACTACGAGCAGTACTTC
cdr3_aa: CASSRDRDYEQYF

j_call: TRBJ2-5
d_call: -
clone_size: -
v_call: TRBV2
cdr3_nt: TGTGCCAGCAGTGACTCAGGGAAAGAGACCCAGTACTTC
cdr3_aa: CASSDSGKETQYF

j_call: TRBJ2-5
d_call: -
clone_size: -
v_call: TRBV5-1
cdr3_nt: TGCGCCAGCAGCTTCGGACAGACCCAAGAGACCCAGTACTTC
cdr3_aa: CASSFGQTQETQYF

j_call: TRBJ2-1
d_call: -
clone_size: -
v_call: TRBV7-2
cdr3_nt: TGTGCCAGCAGCTTAGACAGAGTCAGGGGCCTTAGGGCCAATGAGCAGTTCTTC
cdr3_aa: CASSLDRVRGLRANEQFF

j_call: TRBJ2-5
d_call: -
clone_size: -
v_call: TRBV9
cdr3_nt: TGTGCCAGCGGGCGATGGGCGCAGGACCCAGAGACCCAGTACTTC
cdr3_aa: CASGRWAQDPETQYF

j_call: TRBJ1-2
d_call: -
clone_size: -
v_call: TRBV4-3
cdr3_nt: TGCGCCAGCAGCCAATCGGGGGAAGGCTATGGCTACACCTTC
cdr3_aa: CASSQSGEGYGYTF

j_call: TRBJ2-7
d_call: -
clone_size: -
v_call: TRBV30
cdr3_nt: TGTGCCTGGACCAAATCGGCAAGGTCCTACGAGCAGTACTTC
cdr3_aa: CAWTKSARSYEQYF

j_call: TRBJ2-1
d_call: -
clone_size: -
v_call: TRBV5-4
cdr3_nt: TGTGCCAGCACCCGGATGACGGTCAATGAGCAGTTCTTC
cdr3_aa: CASTRMTVNEQFF

j_call: TRBJ2-2
d_call: -
clone_size: -
v_call: TRBV2
cdr3_nt: TGTGCCAGCAGGGAAAATGGAGCCGGGGAGCTGTTTTTT
cdr3_aa: CASRENGAGELFF

j_call: TRBJ1-1
d_call: TRBD1
clone_size: -
v_call: TRBV7-2
cdr3_nt: TGTGCCAGCAGCTCCCGGACAGGGGTAATGAACACTGAAGCTTTCTTT
cdr3_aa: CASSSRTGVMNTEAFF

j_call: TRBJ2-4
d_call: -
clone_size: -
v_call: TRBV9
cdr3_nt: TGTGCCAGCAGCGTAGCTACGGGCCAGGGGGCCAAAAACATTCAGTACTTC
cdr3_aa: CASSVATGQGAKNIQYF

j_call: TRBJ2-7
d_call: TRBD1
clone_size: -
v_call: TRBV7-8
cdr3_nt: TGTGCCAGCAGCCTAGACAGGGTGATCGACGAGCAGTACTTC
cdr3_aa: CASSLDRVIDEQYF

j_call: TRBJ1-2
d_call: TRBD1
clone_size: -
v_call: TRBV27
cdr3_nt: TGTGCCAGCAGTCGGGACAGAGCCTATGGCTACACCTTC
cdr3_aa: CASSRDRAYGYTF

j_call: TRBJ2-1
d_call: -
clone_size: -
v_call: TRBV5-1
cdr3_nt: TGCGCCAGCACACTAGGAGGGGACAATGAGCAGTTCTTC
cdr3_aa: CASTLGGDNEQFF

j_call: TRBJ2-2
d_call: -
clone_size: -
v_call: TRBV28
cdr3_nt: TGTGCCAGCAGTTTAAGGGCAGGGGAGCTGTTTTTT
cdr3_aa: CASSLRAGELFF

j_call: TRBJ2-5
d_call: -
clone_size: -
v_call: TRBV5-1
cdr3_nt: TGCGCCAGCAGCTTGAATTGGGAGACCCAGTACTTC
cdr3_aa: CASSLNWETQYF

j_call: TRBJ1-1
d_call: -
clone_size: -
v_call: TRBV7-9
cdr3_nt: TGTGCCAGCAGCTCATCGGATAGGGGGGATATGAACACTGAAGCTTTCTTT
cdr3_aa: CASSSSDRGDMNTEAFF

j_call: TRBJ2-7
d_call: -
clone_size: -
v_call: TRBV5-1
cdr3_nt: TGCGCCAGCAGCCGAACGAACTACTACGAGCAGTACTTC
cdr3_aa: CASSRTNYYEQYF